A single sample gave rise to the 11 T cell receptor beta chains below, sequenced in a study of T cell repertoires in cytomegalovirus infection. Via MiXCR, TCRdb re-called the reads, giving one row per CDR3 protein. The sample records roughly 280,000 distinct CDR3 sequences, about an eighth being singletons. The source material was PBMCs. Every receptor here comes from a human donor in good health (CMV status not recorded). Some clones in this sample may be carry-over from other donors' samples.

Many counts were recorded for this clonotype. CDR3 loop: CSVVLPGETEAFF. CDR3 nucleotides: TGCAGCGTTGTGCTCCCAGGGGAGACTGAAGCTTTCTTT. The V call is TRBV29-1, the J call TRBJ1-1, with a possible D match to TRBD1 (6 bases). Looked up from germline, CDR1 is SQVTM and CDR2 is ANQGSEA. Trimming removed 4 bases from V and 5 bases from J, with 14 bases in between. The CDR3 loop spans 13 amino acids.

The chain couples TRBV6-2 or TRBV6-3 to TRBJ2-7; 13 bases map to TRBD2. Germline V gene lookup returns CDR1 MNHEY and CDR2 SVGEGT. The V gene end was trimmed by 5 bases and the J gene end by 1 base; junction bases not matched to a gene: 8. The length of the CDR3 is 17 residues. The CDR3 protein is CASSLDGTSGESYEQYF. CDR3 DNA: TGTGCCAGCAGTCTGGACGGGACTAGCGGGGAGTCCTACGAGCAGTACTTC.

The rearrangement uses TRBV25-1 and TRBJ2-5; 7 bases align to TRBD1. The CDR3 is 17 residues long. The junction had 11 bases not matched to a gene; V was cut back by 2 bases and J by 2 bases. Germline assignment: CDR1 MGHDK and CDR2 SYGVNS. This CDR3 is CASSEVGGQTFQETQYF. The CDR3 DNA sequence: TGTGCCAGCAGTGAAGTAGGGGGACAGACTTTTCAAGAGACCCAGTACTTC.

V usage is TRBV29-1 and J usage is TRBJ2-7; tentatively, D is TRBD2 (6 bases). V lost 6 bases and J lost 3, with 9 bases in between. This CDR3 contains 11 residues. From germline, CDR1 is SQVTM and CDR2 ANQGSEA. CDR3 in DNA: TGCAGCGTCGCCGGGGGCTACGAGCAGTACTTC. Encoded protein: CSVAGGYEQYF.

The rearrangement links TRBV29-1 to TRBJ2-3, with 7 bases identical to TRBD2. Per the germline V gene, CDR1 is SQVTM and CDR2 is ANQGSEA. The CDR3 sequence is 13 residues long. J lost 9 bases, V lost 4 bases, and 10 bases had no gene match. Here the CDR3 DNA reads TGCAGCGTTGTGGGCGGGAGCGGAGTAACGCAGTATTTT. The encoded protein is CSVVGGSGVTQYF.

The genes are TRBV25-1 and TRBJ1-6; 8 positions agree with TRBD1. In germline, CDR1 is MGHDK, CDR2 SYGVNS. Trimming cost V 1 base and J 2 bases; bases outside gene matches: 7. The CDR3 runs 18 residues. This chain's CDR3 is CASSESSPGGAYNSPLHF. As DNA, the CDR3 is TGTGCCAGCAGTGAATCCAGCCCAGGGGGCGCCTATAATTCACCCCTCCACTTT.

Many counts were recorded for this clonotype. This chain links TRBV7-3 with TRBJ2-2; 7 bases are a match to TRBD2. The CDR3 spans 15 residues. Germline-derived CDR1 and CDR2 are SGHTA and FQGTGA. The ends lost 5 bases at V and 3 bases at J; junction bases unmatched: 6. CDR3 amino acids: CASSPGTTYTGELFF. As DNA, the CDR3 is TGTGCCAGCAGCCCCGGGACTACCTACACCGGGGAGCTGTTTTTT.

This clonotype was counted only a few times. V usage is TRBV5-5 and J usage is TRBJ2-1; 10 bases line up with TRBD2. The CDR3 has 14 amino acids. The ends lost 2 bases at V and 9 bases at J; junction bases unmatched: 5. The germline CDR1 and CDR2 sequences are SGHKS and YYEKEE (reference sequence). The CDR3 bases are TGTGCCAGCAGCTTAGCGGGAGGGCCGCTTGAGCAGTTCTTC. Its translation: CASSLAGGPLEQFF.

This clonotype was seen many times. The chain is built from TRBV7-2 and TRBJ2-7, with D unclear. In germline, CDR1 is SGHTA, CDR2 FQGNSA. CDR3 length: 12 residues. Trimming left V 5 bases short and J 2 bases short, with 7 bases between. In DNA form, the CDR3 reads TGTGCCAGCAGCGGGGATGCCTACGAGCAGTACTTC. Protein sequence: CASSGDAYEQYF.

This clonotype has only a few counts. V gene TRBV5-1 combines with J gene TRBJ2-1; 9 bases are shared with TRBD2. Germline loops: CDR1 SGHRS, CDR2 YFSETQ. V lost 4 bases to trimming and J lost 0 bases; unmatched junction nucleotides: 8. This CDR3 has 17 amino acids. CDR3 nucleotides: TGCGCCAGCAGCAGGCGGCTAGCGGGGAGCTCCTACAATGAGCAGTTCTTC. It yields the protein CASSRRLAGSSYNEQFF.

The chain links TRBV28 to TRBJ1-1; D is unclear. Trimming shortened V by 2 bases and J by 5 bases, and 12 bases separated the two germline ends. Germline loops: CDR1 MDHEN, CDR2 SYDVKM. CDR3 size: 14 residues. The CDR3, as DNA: TGTGCCAGCAGTTTAGACCCGTCGCGAACTGAAGCTTTCTTT. Protein sequence: CASSLDPSRTEAFF.